The clone carrying this T cell receptor (beta chain) was counted a few times. Its antigen remains unknown. The CDR3 sequence is 17 residues long. Per germline, CDR1 LGHNA and CDR2 YSLEER. With 6 bases removed from V and 6 bases from J, the gap between germline ends came to 23 bases. The entry originates in a study of T-cell memory formation after mild COVID-19. On the study more broadly: TCR clustering was largely donor specific. Study-wide results and caveats: Cross-reactive memory seemingly joined, as some responding clones were found in pre-infection memory. CD4+ clones that contracted lay mainly in CM and EM; CD8+ ones lay in EMRA.

With constant-segment primers, 5'RACE yielded cDNA libraries of TCR alpha and TCR beta that carried sample barcodes and UMIs. TCRdb reprocessed the 5' RACE reads via MiXCR and lists one record per CDR3 protein. The table has about 350,000 distinct CDR3 sequences, around 15% seen once. The rearrangement links TRBV4-3 to TRBJ2-2, with D tentatively TRBD2 (6 bases). The sequencing input was PBMCs or a T cell subset sorted from them (not recorded which). The TCR originated in a man aged 18 to 29 who had mild COVID-19 (a few samples of this study predate the infection). Cell type and time point are not known. The CDR3 reads CASRLNRGRDFSGELFF. The CDR3 bases are TGCGCCAGCAGACTTAACCGAGGGCGGGACTTTTCCGGGGAGCTGTTTTTT.